The T cell receptor beta chain described here comes from a study of T cells in tuberculosis. Study context: In South Africa, adults with active tuberculosis were compared with IGRA-negative and latently infected IGRA-positive adolescents.

This clone has a single count. Its target is not known. This CDR3 has 15 amino acids. Germline CDR1 and CDR2: SGHRS and YFSETQ. The ends were cut back, 5 bases at V and 6 bases at J, with 20 bases in the middle. Notes on the study in general: GMM-specific TCRs were nearer to active tuberculosis alpha repertoires, suggesting expansion.

Data came from immunoSEQ multiplex PCR; TCRdb stores just in-frame clones and leaves some out. The sample lists roughly 44,000 clones, nearly 95% occurring once. The rearrangement uses TRBV5-1 and TRBJ1-1; D might be TRBD1 (5 bases). The TCR originated in a donor aged 5 to 30 with latent tuberculosis or without tuberculosis infection. Sequenced sample: PBMCs. CDR3 region: CASSSLRSGGAEAFF. The CDR3 DNA reads TGCGCCAGCAGTTCCCTCCGGTCGGGGGGGGCTGAAGCTTTCTTT.